This TCR beta chain is from a study of memory CD4+ T cells and cytomegalovirus serostatus. CDR3 length equals 16 residues. Trimming removed 4 bases from V and 4 bases from J, with 19 bases in between. Germline CDR1 MNHNY, CDR2 SVGAGI (reference sequence). Single viable CD3+CD4+CD8-CD45RO+ cells were sorted as the memory CD4+ T cells. CMV serostatus came from serum IgG against pp150, pp28, p38, p52. Per the original methods: Out-of-frame sequences were removed, leaving 2,204,828 distinct TCRbeta sequences. Only in-frame clones appear in the TCRdb table, and some are missing; sequencing was by immunoSEQ multiplex PCR. That table is the source of V, J and clone size, and D and trimming were worked out from the DNA. This sample has under 50,000 clones; around 84% occur once, and the top ten carry roughly 0.8%.

Sequenced: memory CD4+ T cells from blood. V and J are TRBV6-6 and TRBJ1-2; D uncertain. The source of this sequence is an adult in good health and CMV-seronegative. The CDR3 coding sequence is TGTGCCAGCAGTTCTTTCAACCGGGCCGCTTTCTATGGCTACACCTTC. It specifies CASSSFNRAAFYGYTF.